The subject of this entry is one T cell receptor beta chain. Using immunoSEQ multiplex PCR, the repertoire was profiled, and TCRdb retains in-frame clones only, with some absent. This sample carries more than 80,000 clones, 91% of them seen once, and the ten largest clones take about 1.6%. CDR3 size: 15 residues. The germline CDR1 and CDR2 sequences are SQVTM and ANQGSEA. V was pared by 3 bases and J by 1 base, with 14 bases between. These data originate in a study of T cell changes during pregnancy in multiple sclerosis. Here the sequenced sample was peripheral blood, taken before pregnancy. The V and J genes are TRBV29-1 and TRBJ2-3, with TRBD2 as a possible D gene (7 bases). The TCR comes from a female donor with multiple sclerosis, enrolled in a pregnancy study. CDR3: CSVEFGGRGTDTQYF. In nucleotides, the CDR3 is TGCAGCGTTGAGTTCGGGGGGCGCGGCACAGATACGCAGTATTTT.